This paragraph covers one T cell receptor beta chain sequence. Germline trimming cut 0 bases from V and 0 bases from J; bases unmatched to any gene: 9. Germline lookup yields CDR1 SGHAT and CDR2 FQNNGV. This CDR3 spans 19 amino acids. The source of the sample is a study of identical twins. With no exceptions, donors were healthy Caucasians. TCRdb analysed the 5' RACE reads with MiXCR anew, one entry per CDR3 protein. The table records approximately 230,000 distinct CDR3 sequences, under 8.5% of them present only once. These same data were also listed under a study on T cells expressing NK-cell markers. That source adds: Sorted CD3+CD56+NKG2C+, CD3+CD56+NKG2C- and CD3+CD56-NKG2C+ T-cell subsets were beta-chain profiled.

This receptor was obtained from a young woman in good health. Sequenced: CD8+ T cells sorted from blood. This chain joins TRBV11-2 and TRBJ1-1, with 11 bases identical to TRBD1. The CDR3 protein is CASSLDPPDRGRLNTEAFF. CDR3 sequence (DNA): TGTGCCAGCAGCTTAGATCCACCGGACAGGGGGCGCCTGAACACTGAAGCTTTCTTT.